This TCR beta chain was identified during a study of glioma-infiltrating T cells. Whole-study results and caveats: Tissue and blood shared very few CDR3 sequences. Non-neoplastic patients had below-expected tissue-blood divergence, while all gliomas exceeded expectation.

Of note for this clonotype: What it binds is not known. A single base separates this from a much larger clone, so it may be a read error. The conserved phenylalanine or tryptophan is not found at the CDR3 terminus, so this likely reflects a read error.

TCR alpha and beta CDR3 regions were amplified from RNA using iRepertoire nested multiplex PCR. For one-step reverse transcription and amplification, about 85-400 ng of tissue mRNA or PBMC total RNA was used. TCRdb ran MiXCR on the multiplex PCR reads and lists one entry per CDR3 protein. The sample consists of 95,000 to 150,000 distinct CDR3 sequences, more than 20% of them appearing once. Germline CDR1 DFQATT, CDR2 SNEGSKA (reference sequence). The CDR3 loop spans 12 amino acids. The V and J ends lost 3 bases and 4 bases respectively, with 10 bases between them. The sample taken for sequencing was glioma tissue, nonneoplastic brain tissue, or PBMCs (not recorded which). The receptor was isolated from a human donor with low-grade glioma or glioblastoma, undergoing nonglioma brain surgery, or in good health (not recorded which). The rearrangement links TRBV20-1 to TRBJ2-7; D possibly corresponds to TRBD2 (6 bases). CDR3 nucleotides: TGCAGTGCTAGCGGGAGAGGTTACGAGCAGTACCTC. This encodes CSASGRGYEQYL.